This TCR beta chain was identified in a study of PD-L1 blockade in urothelial cancer. Study-level background: Individuals in the cohort had been given 0 to 3 earlier chemotherapy regimens. The researchers analyzed blood 3 weeks (second dose) and 6 weeks after treatment start.

The CDR3 consists of 12 residues. Germline assignment: CDR1 MNHNS and CDR2 SASEGT. Trimming shortened V by 5 bases and J by 9 bases, and 13 bases separated the two germline ends. TCRdb's table, derived via immunoSEQ multiplex PCR, lists solely in-frame clones and lacks some. In the table there are around 100,000 clones, around 85% of which are singletons. This TCR came from a man in his forties or fifties with urothelial cancer. This chain joins TRBV6-1 and TRBJ2-5; a possible D gene is TRBD1 (6 bases). The sequences come from PBMCs, collected around atezolizumab (anti-PD-L1) treatment. The CDR3 sequence: CASSLDRYPQYF. CDR3 DNA: TGTGCCAGCAGTCTCGACAGGTATCCCCAGTACTTC.